The present entry profiles one T cell receptor beta chain with its context. Its antigen is not known. Other DNA variants within this sample encode the same CDR3. This specimen comes from a study of cytomegalovirus exposure and HLA in healthy donors. General observations from the study: Based on reports, TCR beta sequences accurately predicted HLA-A and HLA-B alleles for most subjects. Apparent HLA restriction characterized most CMV-associated TCR beta chains in a later analysis. As a later analysis showed, a missense DCLRE1C variant was linked to trimming of TCR beta V- and J-genes.

With 60 Vbeta and 13 Jbeta primers, the PCR was carried out. Generated by immunoSEQ multiplex PCR, the TCRdb table keeps only in-frame clones and is missing some. The sample contains some 96,000 clones, around 64% of which appear only once. The CDR3 contains 15 residues. The junction had 5 bases not matched to a gene; V was cut back by 5 bases and J by 0 bases. Germline V gives CDR1 SGHNT, CDR2 YYREEE (reference sequence). Whereas donors were nominally healthy upon sampling, unrecorded immune exposures were probable. Sequencing used PBMCs. The clonotype comes from a man between 60 and 70 years old in good health and CMV-seronegative. This chain uses TRBV5-4 with TRBJ2-7; TRBD1 matches at 10 bases. CDR3 DNA: TGTGCCAGCAGAGGTGGACAGGGGGTCTCCTACGAGCAGTACTTC. Residues: CASRGGQGVSYEQYF. The full variable domain, with the rest looked up from reference TRBV5-4 and TRBJ2-7, is ETGVTQSPTHLIKTRGQQVTLRCSSQSGHNTVSWYQQALGQGPQFIFQYYREEENGRGNFPPRFSGLQFPNYSSELNVNALELDDSALYLCASRGGQGVSYEQYFGPGTRLTVT.